Sequencing of this T cell receptor beta chain was carried out in a study of cytomegalovirus exposure and HLA in healthy donors. J was trimmed by 7 bases and V by 2 bases; bases with no gene match: 2. The CDR3 is 14 residues long. Germline V gene sequence: CDR1 MDHEN, CDR2 SYDVKM. Researchers ran the PCR with 60 Vbeta and 13 Jbeta primers. Assay used: immunoSEQ multiplex PCR; TCRdb lists only in-frame clones, some missing. The repertoire holds 70,000 to 95,000 clones, with 60% to 85% as singletons. V is TRBV28 and J is TRBJ2-6; 7 positions agree with TRBD1. Sequenced material: PBMCs. The TCR was taken from a man in his forties or fifties in good health and CMV-seronegative. The CDR3 region has the DNA TGTGCCAGCAGTTTAGGGACAGTTGCCAACGTCCTGACTTTC. Amino acid sequence: CASSLGTVANVLTF.